This entry features one TCR beta chain sequence. Seattle patients were enrolled while actively infected and followed longitudinally. Original methodology: How many nucleated cells were present was estimated from reference gene primer amplification. Profiled with immunoSEQ multiplex PCR; TCRdb holds only in-frame clones, not every one. V and J calls and clone size are copied from that table; D and trimming were computed from the DNA. In the table there are roughly 120,000 clones, more than 75% of which are singletons. This sample was included in a study of blood T cell repertoires in COVID-19. The CDR3 length is 15 residues. J gave up 8 bases and V 3 bases, and 9 bases lay outside the gene matches. Germline loops: CDR1 LNHDA, CDR2 SQIVND (reference sequence).

The TCR sequence derives from a man between 60 and 70 years old with COVID-19, enrolled during active disease. The sequencing input was peripheral blood. The rearrangement joins TRBV19 to TRBJ1-5; 8 bases are a match to TRBD1. The CDR3 spells CASSMGRGHGEPQHF. The CDR3 bases are TGTGCCAGTAGTATGGGCAGGGGGCATGGTGAGCCCCAGCATTTT.